These T cell receptor beta chains were read from a single sample in a study of beta chain features in type 1 diabetes. Here immunoSEQ multiplex PCR was the method, and the copy in TCRdb shows in-frame clones only, minus some. The repertoire holds hundreds of thousands of clones, around 8% seen once, with more than 0.4% in the top ten. Sequenced material: central memory CD4+ T cells from blood. The origin of the receptors is a woman between 18 and 29 years old in good health. Both conserved end residues are part of each CDR3. Each record gives: D gene, V gene, J gene, clone size, CDR3 DNA, CDR3 protein. D genes are given only for firm matches. For some rows the clone size is stated as once, few or many, or as a class when expanded; others skip it.

d_call: NA
v_call: TRBV28
j_call: TRBJ1-1
clone_size: few
cdr3_nt: TGTGCCAGCAGTCGGGATGGCAGGGGAAAAGCTTTCTTT
cdr3_aa: CASSRDGRGKAFF

d_call: TRBD2
v_call: TRBV7-2
j_call: TRBJ2-7
clone_size: few
cdr3_nt: TGTGCCAGCAGTCCCCCGGGACTAGCTATTTACGAGCAGTACTTC
cdr3_aa: CASSPPGLAIYEQYF

d_call: TRBD2
v_call: TRBV9
j_call: TRBJ2-3
clone_size: NA
cdr3_nt: TGTGCCAGCAGCTCTAGCGGGATAACAGATACGCAGTATTTT
cdr3_aa: CASSSSGITDTQYF

d_call: TRBD1
v_call: TRBV9
j_call: TRBJ2-1
clone_size: NA
cdr3_nt: TGTGCCAGCAGCGTAGATATGACGGCAGGGGGTTACAATGAGCAGTTCTTC
cdr3_aa: CASSVDMTAGGYNEQFF

d_call: NA
v_call: TRBV4-3
j_call: TRBJ2-1
clone_size: NA
cdr3_nt: TGCGCCAGCAGCCAAGAATCTCCGCAGTGGAATGAGCAGTTCTTC
cdr3_aa: CASSQESPQWNEQFF

d_call: TRBD1
v_call: TRBV28
j_call: TRBJ2-7
clone_size: NA
cdr3_nt: TGTGCCAGCAGCCTCGGGACAGCTAGCTCCTACGAGCAGTACTTC
cdr3_aa: CASSLGTASSYEQYF

d_call: NA
v_call: TRBV7-9
j_call: TRBJ2-7
clone_size: NA
cdr3_nt: TGTGCCAGCAGCTTAGAAAACTACGAGCAGTACTTC
cdr3_aa: CASSLENYEQYF

d_call: NA
v_call: TRBV4-1
j_call: TRBJ2-7
clone_size: few
cdr3_nt: TGCGCCAGCAGCCAAGGGACGGACATCACCTCCTTCGAGCAGTACTTC
cdr3_aa: CASSQGTDITSFEQYF

d_call: NA
v_call: TRBV6-5
j_call: TRBJ1-2
clone_size: few
cdr3_nt: TGTGCCAGCAGTGTGACAGATTATGGCTACACCTTC
cdr3_aa: CASSVTDYGYTF

d_call: TRBD2
v_call: TRBV4-3
j_call: TRBJ2-3
clone_size: NA
cdr3_nt: TGCGCCAGCAGCCAAGTGTCTAGCGGGGCAGATACGCAGTATTTT
cdr3_aa: CASSQVSSGADTQYF

d_call: NA
v_call: TRBV6-6
j_call: TRBJ2-3
clone_size: NA
cdr3_nt: TGTGCCTGTGGGGGCACTTACACAGATACGCAGTATTTT
cdr3_aa: CACGGTYTDTQYF

d_call: NA
v_call: TRBV9
j_call: TRBJ2-3
clone_size: NA
cdr3_nt: TGTGCCAGCAGCGCCCTACACGAGGGAGCGGATACGCAGTATTTT
cdr3_aa: CASSALHEGADTQYF

d_call: NA
v_call: TRBV7-9
j_call: TRBJ1-1
clone_size: NA
cdr3_nt: TGTGCCAGCAGGATCGGACAAACTGAAGCTTTCTTT
cdr3_aa: CASRIGQTEAFF

d_call: NA
v_call: TRBV27
j_call: TRBJ1-6
clone_size: NA
cdr3_nt: TGTGCCAGCAGTTTAGTGGGGAACAATTCACCCCTCCACTTT
cdr3_aa: CASSLVGNNSPLHF

d_call: NA
v_call: TRBV9
j_call: TRBJ2-1
clone_size: NA
cdr3_nt: TGTGCCAGCAGCACTCTGGGGGGACGCTCCTACAATGAGCAGTTCTTC
cdr3_aa: CASSTLGGRSYNEQFF

d_call: TRBD2
v_call: TRBV10-3
j_call: TRBJ2-7
clone_size: NA
cdr3_nt: TGTGCCATCAGGGGGACTAGCGGGACACTTAACGAGCAGTACTTC
cdr3_aa: CAIRGTSGTLNEQYF

d_call: TRBD2
v_call: TRBV29-1
j_call: TRBJ2-3
clone_size: NA
cdr3_nt: TGCAGCGTTGAGGGGAGACTAGCGGCAGATACGCAGTATTTT
cdr3_aa: CSVEGRLAADTQYF

d_call: NA
v_call: TRBV25-1
j_call: TRBJ2-5
clone_size: NA
cdr3_nt: TGTGCCAGCAACCCAGGGTTACACGGGACCCAGTACTTC
cdr3_aa: CASNPGLHGTQYF

d_call: NA
v_call: TRBV4-2
j_call: TRBJ2-7
clone_size: NA
cdr3_nt: TGTGCCAGCAGCCTCACAGGGTTCGACGAGCAGTACTTC
cdr3_aa: CASSLTGFDEQYF

d_call: NA
v_call: TRBV5-1
j_call: TRBJ1-5
clone_size: few
cdr3_nt: TGCGCCAGCAGCTTGGTTGGTAGTCAGCCCCAGCATTTT
cdr3_aa: CASSLVGSQPQHF

d_call: NA
v_call: TRBV19
j_call: TRBJ1-1
clone_size: NA
cdr3_nt: TGTGCCAGTAGTGCACCGGGACGGACGAACACTGAAGCTTTCTTT
cdr3_aa: CASSAPGRTNTEAFF

d_call: NA
v_call: TRBV7-2
j_call: TRBJ2-5
clone_size: NA
cdr3_nt: TGTGCCAGCAGCCGTGGGGAGACCCAGTACTTC
cdr3_aa: CASSRGETQYF

d_call: NA
v_call: TRBV28
j_call: TRBJ2-2
clone_size: NA
cdr3_nt: TGTGCCAGCAGTCGCGATAACACCGGGGAGCTGTTTTTT
cdr3_aa: CASSRDNTGELFF

d_call: TRBD2
v_call: TRBV2
j_call: TRBJ2-3
clone_size: NA
cdr3_nt: TGTGCCAGCGGAGGAGTGCTAGCGGGAGATACGCAGTATTTT
cdr3_aa: CASGGVLAGDTQYF

d_call: NA
v_call: TRBV7-9
j_call: TRBJ2-1
clone_size: many
cdr3_nt: TGTGCCAGCAGCTTAGCAGTGCTTTCGGAATCCTACAATGAGCAGTTCTTC
cdr3_aa: CASSLAVLSESYNEQFF

d_call: NA
v_call: TRBV10-3
j_call: TRBJ1-2
clone_size: few
cdr3_nt: TGTGCCACCCAGGCTACAGCTAACTATGGCTACACCTTC
cdr3_aa: CATQATANYGYTF

d_call: NA
v_call: TRBV5-6
j_call: TRBJ2-5
clone_size: few
cdr3_nt: TGTGCCAGCAGCTTACAAGAGACCCAGTACTTC
cdr3_aa: CASSLQETQYF

d_call: NA
v_call: TRBV6-6
j_call: TRBJ1-4
clone_size: NA
cdr3_nt: TGTGCCAGCAGACTGGGGGGTGAAAAACTGTTTTTT
cdr3_aa: CASRLGGEKLFF

d_call: TRBD2
v_call: TRBV5-6
j_call: TRBJ2-7
clone_size: NA
cdr3_nt: TGTGCCAGCAGCCAGCGGGGCGGGCGCTCCTACGAGCAGTACTTC
cdr3_aa: CASSQRGGRSYEQYF

d_call: NA
v_call: TRBV11-2
j_call: TRBJ1-1
clone_size: NA
cdr3_nt: TGTGCCAGCAGAGGATTTGAGAACACTGAAGCTTTCTTT
cdr3_aa: CASRGFENTEAFF

d_call: TRBD2
v_call: TRBV5-1
j_call: TRBJ2-5
clone_size: NA
cdr3_nt: TGCGCCAGCAGCCCTTTCGGACTAGCGGGAGGCGAGACCCAGTACTTC
cdr3_aa: CASSPFGLAGGETQYF

d_call: NA
v_call: TRBV5-1
j_call: TRBJ2-1
clone_size: few
cdr3_nt: TGCGCCAGCAGCTTTGGCGTTCTCGCCTACAATGAGCAGTTCTTC
cdr3_aa: CASSFGVLAYNEQFF

d_call: NA
v_call: TRBV27
j_call: TRBJ1-4
clone_size: many
cdr3_nt: TGTGCCAGCAGTTCCCTCGGGGCGACTAATGAAAAACTGTTTTTT
cdr3_aa: CASSSLGATNEKLFF

d_call: NA
v_call: TRBV10-3
j_call: TRBJ2-2
clone_size: NA
cdr3_nt: TGTGCCATCAGTGGAACGACTAGGGGGGAGCTGTTTTTT
cdr3_aa: CAISGTTRGELFF

d_call: TRBD1
v_call: TRBV5-1
j_call: TRBJ2-3
clone_size: NA
cdr3_nt: TGCGCCAGCAGCCCCGGACAGGCTGGGGATACGCAGTATTTT
cdr3_aa: CASSPGQAGDTQYF

d_call: NA
v_call: TRBV18
j_call: TRBJ2-2
clone_size: few
cdr3_nt: TGTGCCAGCTCACCCTCCGGGACATTCACCGGGGAGCTGTTTTTT
cdr3_aa: CASSPSGTFTGELFF

d_call: TRBD1
v_call: TRBV7-8
j_call: TRBJ2-7
clone_size: NA
cdr3_nt: TGTGCCAGCAGCTTAGAGAGGACAGGCTACGAGCAGTACTTC
cdr3_aa: CASSLERTGYEQYF

d_call: NA
v_call: TRBV10-3
j_call: TRBJ1-3
clone_size: NA
cdr3_nt: TGTGCCAGCGGAGTCCAAAACACCATATATTTT
cdr3_aa: CASGVQNTIYF

d_call: NA
v_call: TRBV19
j_call: TRBJ2-1
clone_size: many
cdr3_nt: TGTGCCAGTAGTCCCGATGCTAACAATGAGCAGTTCTTC
cdr3_aa: CASSPDANNEQFF

d_call: NA
v_call: TRBV5-1
j_call: TRBJ2-3
clone_size: few
cdr3_nt: TGCGCCAGCTCGTCCCTGGGTGGTACGCAGTATTTT
cdr3_aa: CASSSLGGTQYF

d_call: NA
v_call: TRBV10-3
j_call: TRBJ1-5
clone_size: NA
cdr3_nt: TGTGCCATCAGCGCAGAAACAGGGCAGCATCAGCCCCAGCATTTT
cdr3_aa: CAISAETGQHQPQHF

d_call: NA
v_call: TRBV11-2
j_call: TRBJ2-1
clone_size: few
cdr3_nt: TGTGCCAGCAGCTTAACGCAGGGTTCCTACAATGAGCAGTTCTTC
cdr3_aa: CASSLTQGSYNEQFF

d_call: TRBD1
v_call: TRBV14
j_call: TRBJ1-2
clone_size: NA
cdr3_nt: TGTGCCAGCAGCCAAGTGGGACAGGGTGGCTACACCTTC
cdr3_aa: CASSQVGQGGYTF

d_call: NA
v_call: TRBV6-1
j_call: TRBJ1-2
clone_size: NA
cdr3_nt: TGTGCCGCCAGCGGGAGTAACTATGGCTACACCTTC
cdr3_aa: CAASGSNYGYTF

d_call: NA
v_call: TRBV28
j_call: TRBJ2-7
clone_size: many
cdr3_nt: TGTGCCAGCACCCCTGGCCAGGGTGGTTACCACGAGCAGTACTTC
cdr3_aa: CASTPGQGGYHEQYF

d_call: TRBD1
v_call: TRBV25-1
j_call: TRBJ2-7
clone_size: NA
cdr3_nt: TGTGCCAGCAGTGCCCCGGGACAGGGCCCCTACGAGCAGTACTTC
cdr3_aa: CASSAPGQGPYEQYF

d_call: NA
v_call: TRBV6-8
j_call: TRBJ2-5
clone_size: NA
cdr3_nt: TGTGCCAGCAGTTATGGTGCAGAACAAGAGACCCAGTACTTC
cdr3_aa: CASSYGAEQETQYF

d_call: TRBD2
v_call: TRBV10-3
j_call: TRBJ2-2
clone_size: NA
cdr3_nt: TGTGCCATCAGCTCCGGGACTACCTACACCGGGGAGCTGTTTTTT
cdr3_aa: CAISSGTTYTGELFF

d_call: TRBD2
v_call: TRBV9
j_call: TRBJ2-1
clone_size: NA
cdr3_nt: TGTGCCAGCAGCGTAGGGGTAGCGGGAGTCAATGAGCAGTTCTTC
cdr3_aa: CASSVGVAGVNEQFF

d_call: NA
v_call: TRBV6-5
j_call: TRBJ1-5
clone_size: few
cdr3_nt: TGTGCCAGCAGACAGAACAGGGAAAGTCAGCCCCAGCATTTT
cdr3_aa: CASRQNRESQPQHF

d_call: NA
v_call: TRBV10-3
j_call: TRBJ1-3
clone_size: NA
cdr3_nt: TGTGCCATCAGTGACCCAGACTCTGGAAACACCATATATTTT
cdr3_aa: CAISDPDSGNTIYF

d_call: TRBD2
v_call: TRBV25-1
j_call: TRBJ2-1
clone_size: few
cdr3_nt: TGTGCCAGCCGCGGACTAGCGGGAGATACTAGGGAGTTCTTC
cdr3_aa: CASRGLAGDTREFF